One sample yielded the 30 T cell receptor delta chains listed below, sequenced in a study of γδ T cells in repeated Plasmodium falciparum infection. Vgamma9/Vdelta2+ and Vdelta2-negative gammadelta T cells were flow-sorted from PBMC for bulk sequencing. TCRdb redid the clone calls on the multiplex PCR reads with CATT. This sample has 50,000 to 65,000 delta-chain clones, with around 1.7% found just once. Sequencing was carried out using gamma-delta T cells from blood. The receptors here all came from a pool of human donors (malaria-infected and uninfected, not separated).

Concerning this clone itself: TCRdb's protein for this DNA is that of a much larger clone and differs from the translation at residue 4, likely a read error; the protein shown is the DNA translation. The chain has TRDV1 and TRDJ1, with 12 bases lining up with TRDD3. CDR3 length: 21 residues. Germline CDR1 and CDR2: TSWWSYY and QGS. Here the CDR3 reads CALRDNPTWVGWGIRSDKLIF. CDR3 bases: TGTGCTCTTAGGGATAATCCTACTTGGGTTGGCTGGGGGATACGCTCCGATAAACTCATCTTT.

In the case of this clone: TCRdb assigns this DNA the protein of a much larger clone, which departs from its translation at residue 19; this likely reflects a read error, and the protein shown comes from translating the DNA. A V gene of TRDV3 was called, but no J gene was assigned; the D segment call TRDD3 is taken from the table without a DNA check. The CDR3 is 20 residues long. In germline, CDR1 is TVYSNPD, CDR2 GDNSRS (reference sequence). The CDR3, as DNA: TGTGCCTTTAGAAAGCCTTCCTACCGTTACTGGGGGATTAACACCGATAAACTCACCTTT. It translates to CAFRKPSYRYWGINTDKLTF.

By its share, this clone is medium-sized. The same CDR3 arises from other DNA sequences in this sample as well. The chain links TRDV1 to TRDJ1, with D possibly being TRDD3 (6 bases). The germline V and J ends were trimmed by 2 bases and 0 bases, with 31 bases remaining between them. This CDR3 spans 22 amino acids. Germline V gene sequence: CDR1 TSWWSYY, CDR2 QGS. The CDR3 loop is CALGEMGDIGYTGRFNTDKLIF. As DNA, the CDR3 is TGTGCTCTTGGGGAAATGGGAGATATCGGATATACTGGGAGATTCAACACCGATAAACTCATCTTT.

Concerning this clone: This DNA's translation differs at residue 16 from TCRdb's protein, which comes from a much larger clone; a read error is likely, and the protein shown is translated from the DNA. This sequence joins TRDV1 and TRDJ1; 11 bases map to TRDD3. The CDR3 extends over 22 amino acids. V lost 0 bases and J lost 1; bases outside the gene matches: 19. Germline CDR1 and CDR2: TSWWSYY and QGS. The CDR3 is CALGELVTWDTWGIRGTDKLIF. The CDR3 DNA is TGTGCTCTTGGGGAACTAGTGACCTGGGACACGTGGGGGATACGCGGCACCGATAAACTCATCTTT.

This clone was observed a handful of times. A single base is all that separates this from a far larger clone, so a read error is likely. The sample contains more than one DNA sequence encoding this CDR3. The chain recombines TRDV1 with TRDJ1; 7 bases fit TRDD3. Trimming took 1 base from V and 0 from J; bases not matched to a gene: 17. The CDR3 spans 20 residues. Germline V gene lookup returns CDR1 TSWWSYY and CDR2 QGS. CDR3 DNA: TGTGCTCTTGGGGAACGAGGCTACGCAGGGGATAAAGGGTACACCGATAAACTCATCTTT. This codes for CALGERGYAGDKGYTDKLIF.

Notes on this clone: TCRdb's protein, taken from a much larger clone, differs from this DNA's translation at residues 3 and 7, likely owing to a read error; the protein displayed comes from the DNA. V is TRDV2 and J is TRDJ1; D may be TRDD3 (5 bases). This CDR3 spans 27 amino acids. The germline CDR1 and CDR2 sequences are GEAIGNYY and EKD. The CDR3 coding sequence is TGTGCCCGTGACACATCTATCCTGAGAATGGGATCACAGGAGGACCCAAAACCGACTCTCTACACCGATAAACTCATCTTT. As protein: CARDTSILRMGSQEDPKPTLYTDKLIF.

In regard to this clone: TCRdb's listed protein matches a much larger clone and diverges from this DNA's translation at residue 12, likely through a read error; the protein shown comes from the DNA. The chain combines TRDV1 with TRDJ1, with 12 bases that match TRDD3. Trimming at V came to 1 base and at J to 0 bases, leaving 33 bases not matched to a gene. The CDR3 has 27 residues. Germline-derived CDR1 and CDR2 are TSWWSYY and QGS. In DNA, the CDR3 is TGTGCTCTTGGGGAACCATCAGTTAAAGCGTTTAAGAGCGAACAACTGGGGGATACCTGGTACACCGATAAACTCATCTTT. Translated: CALGEPSVKAFKSEQLGDTWYTDKLIF.

This clone was seen at least ten times. TCRdb records a much larger clone's protein for this DNA, with a difference at residue 7 that likely arises from a read error; the protein given is the translation of the DNA. V gene TRAV14/DV4 combines with J gene TRDJ1; unclear D gene. V dropped 10 bases and J dropped 3 bases, with 15 bases sitting between them. Germline values: CDR1 TSDPSYG, CDR2 QGSYDQQN (reference sequence). The length of the CDR3 is 13 residues. This CDR3 is CATLIRAADKLIF. CDR3 DNA: TGTGCAACCCTTATCCGGGCAGCCGATAAACTCATCTTT.

Ten or more counts support this clone. Its ends do not fully match the called genes, so a read error is possible. This specimen includes other DNA sequences encoding the same CDR3. This chain joins TRDV1 and TRDJ1, with D possibly called TRDD2 or TRDD3 (8 bases each). The germline V gene has CDR1 TSWWSYY and CDR2 QGS. The CDR3 contains 24 residues. The DNA for the CDR3 is TGTGCTCTTGGGGAACTGAAAGGACTTCCTACCCTGTACTGGGGGGTCCCGTACACCGATAAACCCATCTTT. The encoded protein is CALGELKGLPTLYWGVPYTDKPIF.

In its sample, this clone was seen many times. This is likely an artifact of a read error, given a far larger clone one base away. Other DNA sequences in the same sample also yield this CDR3. This chain uses TRDV1 with TRDJ1; D remains unclear. Assignment of the J gene here rests on matching the DNA to germline, because TCRdb gives none. The germline V gene encodes CDR1 TSWWSYY and CDR2 QGS. The CDR3 runs 16 residues. V lost 3 bases, J lost 0 bases, and 14 bases lay in between. The CDR3 sequence: CALGDYLASHTDKLIF. Here the CDR3 DNA reads TGTGCTCTTGGGGACTACCTTGCCTCTCACACCGATAAACTCATCTTT.

Concerning this clone itself: TCRdb lists the protein of a much larger clone for this DNA, which differs at residue 11, so this is likely a read error; the protein given here is translated from the DNA itself. The chain has TRDV3 and TRDJ1; 8 bases fit TRDD3. Germline values: CDR1 TVYSNPD, CDR2 GDNSRS (reference sequence). CDR3 size: 17 residues. V lost 4 bases, J lost 2 bases, and 18 bases stayed unmatched. DNA for the CDR3: TGTGCCTCCCCCCGTGGACTTTACTGGGGGGAGACCGATAAACTCATCTTT. Amino acid sequence: CASPRGLYWGETDKLIF.

This clone was picked up many times. The mismatch at residue 6 between this DNA's translation and the TCRdb protein of a much larger clone likely reflects a read error; the protein shown is translated from the DNA. The gene calls are TRDV1 and TRDJ1; 10 bases match TRDD3. The CDR3 has 13 residues. CDR1 and CDR2 (germline): TSWWSYY, QGS. Germline trimming cut 2 bases from V and 9 bases from J; bases unmatched to any gene: 3. The CDR3 reads CALGEGLGDELIF. The CDR3, as DNA: TGTGCTCTTGGGGAAGGACTGGGGGATGAACTCATCTTT.

This rearrangement joins TRDV1 to TRDJ1, with TRDD3 matching over 8 bases. Here the J gene was assigned by germline matching of the DNA, as TCRdb has none. The CDR3 runs 24 residues. J gave up 0 bases and V 4 bases, and 31 bases lay outside the gene matches. In germline, CDR1 is TSWWSYY, CDR2 QGS. This CDR3 reads CALGVHYPYWGYLQGKRDTDKLIF. The CDR3 nucleotides are TGTGCTCTTGGGGTCCATTATCCCTACTGGGGGTACTTACAAGGTAAAAGGGACACCGATAAACTCATCTTT.

This clone is medium-sized (0.01 to 0.1%) by share. Other DNA sequences in the same sample also yield this CDR3. V and J are TRDV1 and TRDJ1, with 10 nucleotides matching TRDD3. CDR3 length: 26 residues. Trimming took 0 bases from V and 0 from J; bases not matched to a gene: 31. Germline V gene sequence: CDR1 TSWWSYY, CDR2 QGS. This chain's CDR3 is CALGELGVKGFSTGGFSHLYTDKLIF. DNA of the CDR3: TGTGCTCTTGGGGAACTAGGAGTCAAAGGCTTTTCGACTGGGGGATTCTCACACCTGTACACCGATAAACTCATCTTT.

This clone has a handful of counts. This probably arose from a read error, given a far larger clone one base away. In the same sample, other DNA sequences code for this CDR3. The chain links TRDV1 to TRDJ1; a possible D gene is TRDD3 (10 bases). TCRdb carries no J gene annotation; the J gene was assigned here by matching the DNA with germline. Looked up from germline, CDR1 is TSWWSYY and CDR2 is QGS. The CDR3 runs 25 residues. With 9 bases removed from V and 0 bases from J, the gap between germline ends came to 47 bases. CDR3 DNA sequence: TGTGCTCTCTTACCCAAACCAACCTTCCTACCTCTTTTAATTGTACTGGGGGATTACACCGATAAACTCATCTTT. Amino acid sequence: CALLPKPTFLPLLIVLGDYTDKLIF.

Concerning this clone itself: The protein recorded in TCRdb matches a much larger clone and deviates from this DNA's translation at residue 9, suggesting a read error; the protein here is obtained by translating the DNA. The V call is TRDV1, the J call TRDJ1, with 9 bases fitting TRDD3. Germline lookup yields CDR1 TSWWSYY and CDR2 QGS. With V trimmed by 0 bases and J by 1 base, 21 bases remained unmatched. The CDR3 runs to 22 residues. The CDR3 DNA reads TGTGCTCTTGGGGAACTAAAGGCCTGCTTGGCTGGGGGATTCACCTGCACCGATAAACTCATCTTT. This gives the protein CALGELKACLAGGFTCTDKLIF.

This clone was detected many times. This DNA translates differently at residue 3 from the TCRdb protein, which is that of a much larger clone; a read error is likely, and the protein shown is the DNA's own translation. This chain connects TRDV1 to TRDJ1; TRDD3 agrees at 9 bases. Per the germline V gene, CDR1 is TSWWSYY and CDR2 is QGS. The CDR3 is made up of 19 amino acids. The chain's CDR3 is CAPGERITRGIPPTDKLIF. CDR3 nucleotides: TGTGCTCCTGGGGAAAGGATCACTAGGGGGATACCGCCCACCGATAAACTCATCTTT.

Worth noting for this clone: The TCRdb record carries a much larger clone's protein, which differs from this DNA's translation at residue 8; a read error is the likely cause, and the protein listed here is the DNA translation. The CDR3 spells CALGDRSDWLKLIF. As DNA, the CDR3 is TGTGCTCTTGGGGACCGTAGTGATTGGCTGAAACTCATCTTT. The chain links TRDV1 to TRDJ1; no definite D call. V lost 3 bases to trimming and J lost 8 bases, with 16 bases between them. The germline V gene encodes CDR1 TSWWSYY and CDR2 QGS. The CDR3 runs to 14 residues.

This clone was counted many times. This DNA translates differently at residue 4 from the TCRdb protein, which is that of a much larger clone; a read error is likely, and the protein shown is the DNA's own translation. V is TRDV2 and J is TRDJ1; TRDD3 aligns across 7 bases. The CDR3 has 18 residues. Germline values: CDR1 GEAIGNYY, CDR2 EKD. The CDR3 region has the DNA TGTGCCTGTGGCACCGAACTCTTTCCCCTGGGGGACACCGATAAACTCATCTTT. Its translation is CACGTELFPLGDTDKLIF.

Details on this clone: This likely reflects a read error, since a far larger clone is one base away. Other DNA sequences in the same sample also yield this CDR3. CDR3 DNA sequence: TGTGCTCTTGGGGATCGAGATTCCCTCGTACTGGGGATGTGGGACACCGATAAACTCATCTTT. Its translation: CALGDRDSLVLGMWDTDKLIF. The chain employs TRDV1 and TRDJ1; TRDD3 matches 7 bases. Germline assignment: CDR1 TSWWSYY and CDR2 QGS. V dropped 3 bases and J dropped 0; count of bases not matched to a gene: 22. The CDR3 has 21 amino acids.

Concerning this clone itself: This DNA's translation and the protein TCRdb lists, from a much larger clone, do not match at residue 24, likely due to a read error; the protein shown is translated from the DNA. This chain joins TRDV1 and TRDJ1, with 13 positions matching TRDD3. The J gene, missing from TCRdb, was assigned here through DNA to germline matching. The germline CDR1 and CDR2 sequences are TSWWSYY and QGS. The CDR3 covers 28 residues. Here the CDR3 DNA reads TGTGCTCTTGGGGAACTTAGTCATGGGTTCCTAAGGGAGCCGTACTGGGGGATACGTAGGGCGTACACCGGTAAACTCATCTTT. Its protein is CALGELSHGFLREPYWGIRRAYTGKLIF.

As for this clone: TCRdb's entry gives the protein of a much larger clone, which mismatches this DNA's translation at residue 17, likely from a read error; the protein reported here is translated from the DNA. This rearrangement joins TRDV1 to TRDJ1; 13 positions match TRDD3. The J gene is not listed in TCRdb, so it was assigned here from a DNA match to germline. The CDR3 length is 24 residues. After removal of 5 bases from V and 0 bases from J, the junction contained 27 bases not matched to a gene. CDR1 is TSWWSYY, CDR2 QGS, per germline. The CDR3 spells CALGPSLPTILLGDTRPYTDKLIF. In DNA form, the CDR3 reads TGTGCTCTTGGGCCCAGCCTTCCTACGATCTTACTGGGGGATACGCGACCTTACACCGATAAACTCATCTTT.

This clone was observed many times. This chain connects TRDV1 to TRDJ1; TRDD3 matches at 8 bases. CDR1 is TSWWSYY and CDR2 is QGS in the germline V gene. The CDR3 length is 19 residues. The V segment lost 0 bases and the J segment 0 bases; nucleotides outside the gene matches: 12. The CDR3: CALGELVRYWGPYTDKLIF. The DNA for the CDR3 is TGTGCTCTTGGGGAACTGGTCCGTTACTGGGGGCCGTACACCGATAAACTCATCTTT.

This clone has more than one count but fewer than ten. A read error likely explains why the TCRdb protein, taken from a much larger clone, differs from this DNA's translation at residue 22; the protein shown is translated from the DNA. V gene TRDV1 combines with J gene TRDJ1, with D perhaps TRDD3 (8 bases). Germline V lookup: CDR1 TSWWSYY, CDR2 QGS. The CDR3 runs to 24 residues. The CDR3 DNA reads TGTGCTCTTGGGGCTTTTTCCTACCAGAGAATGTACTGGGGGCCCCTCCCTGCCACCGATAAACCCATCTTT. Translation: CALGAFSYQRMYWGPLPATDKPIF.

This clone was observed many times. TCRdb attributes to this sequence the protein of a much larger clone, which differs from the DNA translation at residue 13; a read error is likely, and the protein displayed is translated from the DNA. The chain joins TRDV1 to TRDJ1; 9 bases line up with TRDD3. CDR1 and CDR2 from the germline V gene are TSWWSYY and QGS. The CDR3 covers 17 residues. The CDR3 reads CALGVGAGGFSTGKLIF. In DNA, the CDR3 is TGTGCTCTTGGGGTCGGGGCTGGGGGATTCTCTACCGGTAAACTCATCTTT.

This clone has at least ten counts. V gene TRDV1 combines with J gene TRDJ1; TRDD3 agrees at 11 bases. The CDR3 has 22 residues. Germline CDR1 TSWWSYY, CDR2 QGS. Trimming removed 3 bases from V and 0 bases from J; junction bases left unmatched: 21. The DNA for the CDR3 is TGTGCTCTTGGGGAGCCGCTTCCCTTTTTACTGGGGGATAAAGAGAACACCGATAAACTCATCTTT. Its translation is CALGEPLPFLLGDKENTDKLIF.

The sample holds a few counts of this clone. TCRdb assigns this DNA the protein of a much larger clone, which departs from its translation at residue 13; this likely reflects a read error, and the protein shown comes from translating the DNA. The genes are TRDV1 and TRDJ1; D perhaps matches TRDD3 (6 bases). Germline matching of the DNA provided the J gene here, since TCRdb leaves it blank. Germline V gene sequence: CDR1 TSWWSYY, CDR2 QGS. This CDR3 has 19 residues. V was trimmed by 4 bases and J by 7 bases, leaving 31 bases between them. CDR3 in DNA: TGTGCTCTTGGGGTCCCCACCGCTACGGAAGGGATAGAGAGGACTAAACTCATCTTT. It encodes CALGVPTATEGIERTKLIF.

On this clone itself: This DNA's translation differs at residue 4 from TCRdb's protein, which comes from a much larger clone; a read error is likely, and the protein shown is translated from the DNA. The chain has TRDV3 and TRDJ1, with 10 bases matching TRDD3. V was pared by 1 base and J by 2 bases, with 4 bases of the junction left unmatched. In germline, CDR1 is TVYSNPD, CDR2 GDNSRS (reference sequence). The CDR3 contains 14 residues. The CDR3 sequence is CAFIGGYGTDKLIF. Here the CDR3 DNA reads TGTGCCTTTATCGGGGGATACGGAACCGATAAACTCATCTTT.

This clone was counted many times. TCRdb attributes to this sequence the protein of a much larger clone, which differs from the DNA translation at residue 4; a read error is likely, and the protein displayed is translated from the DNA. This sequence joins TRDV1 and TRDJ1, with a weak D call TRDD2 (5 bases). TCRdb leaves out the J gene; it was filled in here by matching the DNA to germline. Germline V gives CDR1 TSWWSYY, CDR2 QGS. The CDR3 loop spans 18 amino acids. In DNA, the CDR3 is TGTGCTCTTAGGGAATATTTCCCTACGGAGCCCCGCACCGATAAACTCATCTTT. Its translation is CALREYFPTEPRTDKLIF.

As regards this clone: A read error likely explains why the TCRdb protein, taken from a much larger clone, differs from this DNA's translation at residue 20; the protein shown is translated from the DNA. This chain connects TRDV1 to TRDJ1, with TRDD3 identical over 9 bases. Trimming at V came to 1 base and at J to 6 bases, leaving 36 bases not matched to a gene. Germline CDR1 is TSWWSYY and CDR2 is QGS. The length of the CDR3 is 25 residues. CDR3 protein: CALGEPLYTLTTWLGDPTTMHKLIF. The CDR3 DNA reads as TGTGCTCTTGGGGAACCCCTATACACCTTGACTACTTGGCTGGGGGATCCGACCACAATGCATAAACTCATCTTT.